This TCR beta chain is drawn from a study of T cell repertoires in cytomegalovirus infection. At the level of the study: Recently described HLA-C-restricted plus well-studied HLA-B-restricted CMV epitopes were used. Both CMV infection and a matching HLA type were indicated by public TCR beta signatures. Study-level points and caveats: CMV-specific HLA-C-restricted TCR beta clonotypes dominated the ex vivo response.

About this clonotype: What it recognizes is unknown.

Using its own MiXCR run on the reads, TCRdb lists one record per CDR3 protein. The table records a few hundred thousand distinct CDR3 sequences, about 35% of them present only once. The sequencing used cultured PBMCs, collected from culture after CMV antigen stimulation. The sequence was obtained from a human donor in good health (CMV status not recorded). Some clones in this sample may be carry-over from other donors' samples.

The CDR3 region is CASSQEHSALNTEAFF. CDR3 in DNA: TGCGCCAGCAGCCAAGAACACAGTGCCTTGAACACTGAAGCTTTCTTT. The chain is built from TRBV4-1 and TRBJ1-1; D remains ambiguous. This CDR3 comprises 16 residues. Germline V gene sequence: CDR1 MGHRA, CDR2 YSYEKL. V was trimmed by 0 bases and J by 0 bases, leaving 11 bases between them.